This T cell receptor (beta chain) came from a study of cytomegalovirus exposure and HLA in healthy donors. With 4 bases removed from V and 8 bases from J, the gap between germline ends came to 13 bases. The CDR3 extends over 13 amino acids. The germline V gene encodes CDR1 SGDLS and CDR2 YYNGEE. As to this clone: Its antigen is unknown.

Study-level results: Most TCR sequences proved rare, with some public TCRs found in many donors.

With 60 Vbeta and 13 Jbeta primers, the PCR was carried out. This table comes from immunoSEQ multiplex PCR, and its TCRdb copy is limited to in-frame clones, with some not included. The sample shows 150,000 to 200,000 clones, around two thirds of them seen only once. Sequencing used PBMCs. V usage is TRBV9 and J usage is TRBJ2-1; TRBD2 is a possible D gene (5 bases). The receptor was isolated from a man aged 30-40 years in good health and CMV-seropositive. The CDR3 loop is CASSSRTRDEQFF. In DNA, the CDR3 is TGTGCCAGCAGCTCCCGAACGCGGGATGAGCAGTTCTTC.